This T cell receptor (beta chain) was sequenced for a study of T cells in Graves' hyperthyroidism and ophthalmopathy. General observations from the study: Appearing also in blood were most of the thyroid clonotypes expanded above 0.001.

TCR beta CDR3 regions were amplified from RNA transcripts. HTBI primers were used for first-round RT-PCR of the TCR CDR3. TCRdb reprocessed the multiplex PCR reads with MiXCR, giving one entry per CDR3 protein. Here the sample spans some 600,000 distinct CDR3 sequences, roughly 14% being singletons. This clonotype was observed at least ten times. Its antigen remains unknown. In making diagnoses, clinical symptoms, serum thyroxine and TRAb, thyroid ultrasound and orbital computed tomography were all used. The receptor's source is a woman between 25 and 40 years old with Graves' hyperthyroidism that later progressed to Graves' ophthalmopathy. Source material: blood.

The CDR3 DNA reads TGTGCCAGCAGGTCGCCACCTAGCGATGAGCAGTTCTTC. Amino acids: CASRSPPSDEQFF. The chain recombines TRBV27 with TRBJ2-1, with TRBD2 as a possible D gene (6 bases). Germline CDR1 is MNHEY and CDR2 is SMNVEV (reference sequence). This CDR3 spans 13 amino acids. Trimming removed 6 bases at V and 8 bases at J, with 14 bases between.